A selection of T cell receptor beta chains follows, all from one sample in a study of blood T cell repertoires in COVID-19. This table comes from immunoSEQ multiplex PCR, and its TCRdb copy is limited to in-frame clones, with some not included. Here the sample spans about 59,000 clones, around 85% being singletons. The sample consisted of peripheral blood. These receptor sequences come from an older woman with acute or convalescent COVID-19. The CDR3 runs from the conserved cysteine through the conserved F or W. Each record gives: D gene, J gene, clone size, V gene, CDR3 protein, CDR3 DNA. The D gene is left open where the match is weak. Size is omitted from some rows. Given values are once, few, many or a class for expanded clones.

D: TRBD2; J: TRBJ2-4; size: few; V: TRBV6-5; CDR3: CASIRSGGRNIQYF; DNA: TGTGCCAGCATCCGTAGCGGGGGAAGGAACATTCAGTACTTC
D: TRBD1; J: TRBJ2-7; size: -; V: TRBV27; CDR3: CASVKDGTGFYEQYF; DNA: TGTGCCAGTGTAAAGGACGGGACAGGGTTCTACGAGCAGTACTTC
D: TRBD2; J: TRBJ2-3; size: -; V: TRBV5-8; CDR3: CASSLTSGGASTDTQYF; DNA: TGTGCCAGCAGCTTGACTAGCGGGGGGGCCTCGACAGATACGCAGTATTTT
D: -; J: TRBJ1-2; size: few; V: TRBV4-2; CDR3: CASSQDRGDGYTF; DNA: TGTGCCAGCAGCCAAGATCGGGGTGATGGCTACACCTTC
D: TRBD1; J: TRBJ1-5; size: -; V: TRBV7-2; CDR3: CASSPRQGNQPQHF; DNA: TGTGCCAGCAGTCCCCGACAGGGGAATCAGCCCCAGCATTTT
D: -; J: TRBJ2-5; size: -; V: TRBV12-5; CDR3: CASGLMQGTAFQETQYF; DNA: TGTGCTAGTGGTTTGATGCAGGGGACCGCCTTCCAAGAGACCCAGTACTTC
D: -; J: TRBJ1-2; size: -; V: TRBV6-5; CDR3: CASGGVQRAYGYTF; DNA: TGTGCCAGCGGGGGTGTCCAGCGGGCCTATGGCTACACCTTC
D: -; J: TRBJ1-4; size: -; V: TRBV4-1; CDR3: CASSHLGGTNEKLFF; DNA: TGCGCCAGCAGCCATCTCGGGGGGACTAATGAAAAACTGTTTTTT
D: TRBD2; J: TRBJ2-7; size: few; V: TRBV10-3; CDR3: CAISRGFSGGAAGNEQYF; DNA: TGTGCCATCAGCCGGGGATTTAGCGGGGGGGCGGCCGGAAACGAGCAGTACTTC
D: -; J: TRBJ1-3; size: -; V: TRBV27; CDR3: CASSLGRAGNTIYF; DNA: TGTGCCAGCAGTTTAGGGAGGGCTGGAAACACCATATATTTT
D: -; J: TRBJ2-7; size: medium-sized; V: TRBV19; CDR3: CASSDDRKGSYEQYF; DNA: TGTGCCAGTAGTGACGACAGGAAAGGCTCCTACGAGCAGTACTTC
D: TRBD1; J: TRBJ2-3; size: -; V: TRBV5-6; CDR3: CASSFRGPGSTDTQYF; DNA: TGTGCCAGCAGCTTTAGGGGGCCGGGAAGCACAGATACGCAGTATTTT